A single T cell receptor beta chain is shown here with its context. V lost 8 bases, J lost 13 bases, and 24 bases lay in between. CDR3 size: 14 residues. Germline V lookup: CDR1 SGHRS, CDR2 YFSETQ. This sample is part of a study of blood T cell repertoires in COVID-19. Original data processing: Reference gene primer amplification gave estimated nucleated cell counts. TCRdb keeps only in-frame clones here, not all; method: immunoSEQ multiplex PCR. The V and J calls and the clone size are those of that table, but D and trimming were determined from the DNA. The data contain roughly 320,000 clones, 86% of them singletons.

V usage is TRBV5-1 and J usage is TRBJ1-4; D perhaps matches TRBD1 (6 bases). This TCR was recovered from a man aged 25-45 years who had recovered from COVID-19. The source material was PBMCs or T cells enriched from blood (not recorded which). CDR3 sequence: CASRPGTTNEGLFF. The CDR3 DNA reads TGCGCCAGTCGCCCCGGGACAACCAACGAGGGACTGTTTTTT.